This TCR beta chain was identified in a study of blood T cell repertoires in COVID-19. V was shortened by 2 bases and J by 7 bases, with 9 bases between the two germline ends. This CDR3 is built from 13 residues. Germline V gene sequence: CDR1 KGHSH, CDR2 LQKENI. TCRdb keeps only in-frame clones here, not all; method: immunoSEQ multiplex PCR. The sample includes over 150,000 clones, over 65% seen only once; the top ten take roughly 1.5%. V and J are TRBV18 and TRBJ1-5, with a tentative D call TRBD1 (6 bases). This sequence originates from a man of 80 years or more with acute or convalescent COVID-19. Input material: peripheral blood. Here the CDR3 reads CASSPAGDQPQHF. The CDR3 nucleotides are TGTGCCAGCTCACCAGCAGGGGACCAGCCCCAGCATTTT.